These 27 T cell receptor beta chains share one sample of origin, sequenced in a study. Data came from an Illumina MiSeq. The public reads were reanalyzed by TCRdb: fastp trimming at Q25, MiXCR alignment, in-frame beta chains only. Here each entry gathers all rows of one CDR3 protein and keeps the most common genes and DNA. The sample records about 4,500 distinct CDR3 sequences, 8.1% of which are singletons. Together, the top ten hold roughly 8.7% of the sample. Sequencing was done on a sample of CD4+ T cells from synovial fluid. Source of these receptors: a human donor with rheumatoid arthritis.

This clonotype was detected many times. The CDR3 protein is CASSPGGEWEQFF. The CDR3 DNA follows: TGCGCCAGCAGTCCAGGGGGGGAGTGGGAGCAGTTCTTC. This chain connects TRBV10-1 to TRBJ2-1; the D gene could be TRBD1 or TRBD2 (7 bases each). V was shortened by 5 bases and J by 10 bases, with 15 bases between the two germline ends. The CDR3 has 13 amino acids. CDR1 is WNHNN and CDR2 is SYGVQD in the germline V gene (reference sequence).

This clonotype is termed medium-sized. The genes are TRBV20-1 and TRBJ2-1; D not resolved. This CDR3 has 15 amino acids. CDR1 and CDR2 (germline): DFQATT, SNEGSKA (reference sequence). Trimming cost V 0 bases and J 8 bases, with 17 bases left between them. The CDR3 loop reads CSARDSPRLEDEQFF. Here the CDR3 DNA reads TGCAGTGCTAGAGATTCGCCCCGGCTAGAGGATGAGCAGTTCTTC.

This clonotype counts as medium-sized. This chain links TRBV7-4 with TRBJ2-3; 7 bases match TRBD2. The CDR3 totals 16 residues. Trimming cost V 5 bases and J 1 base; bases outside gene matches: 9. CDR1 is SGHVT and CDR2 is SQSDAQ in the germline V gene. CDR3 residues: CASSRRLAVCTDTQYF. CDR3 bases: TGTGCCAGCAGCAGACGGCTAGCGGTATGCACAGATACGCAGTATTTT.

This clonotype is termed medium-sized. V and J are TRBV20-1 and TRBJ2-1; 7 nucleotides align to TRBD2. The V gene's germline CDR1 is DFQATT and CDR2 SNEGSKA (reference sequence). The J segment lost 0 bases and the V segment lost 6 bases, leaving 8 bases of the junction unmatched. The CDR3 spans 15 residues. The CDR3 here is CSARRAGDSYNEQFF. The CDR3 nucleotides are TGCAGTGCCCGAAGGGCGGGGGACTCCTACAATGAGCAGTTCTTC.

This clonotype was recorded many times. CDR3 region: CASSLGGSLIQYF. The CDR3 bases are TGTGCCAGCAGTTTAGGGGGGAGTCTCATTCAGTACTTC. The chain joins TRBV27 to TRBJ2-4, with a tentative D call TRBD2 (6 bases). In germline, CDR1 is MNHEY, CDR2 SMNVEV (reference sequence). The CDR3 sequence is 13 residues long. V was pared by 2 bases and J by 9 bases, with 11 bases between.

This clonotype was seen a few times. The chain couples TRBV12-3 or TRBV12-4 to TRBJ1-1; TRBD1 matches 9 bases. Unmatched junction bases numbered 10, after V lost 1 base and J lost 4 bases. This CDR3 is 17 amino acids long. The CDR3 coding sequence is TGTGCCAGCAGTTTAGGGGACAGGGCGGTGTTAAGCACTGAAGCTTTCTTT. This gives the protein CASSLGDRAVLSTEAFF.

In its sample, this clonotype was seen many times. J is TRBJ2-5 and V is TRBV10-3, with D hard to call. Between the trimmed V and J ends, which lost 3 bases and 5 bases, there was a span of 10 bases. The CDR3 covers 13 residues. The germline gives CDR1 ENHRY, CDR2 SYGVKD. CDR3 sequence reads: CAISEIDSETQYF. The CDR3 region has the DNA TGTGCCATCAGTGAAATAGATTCCGAGACCCAGTACTTC.

To note about this clonotype: This may arise from a read error, as a much more abundant clone is one base away. The chain employs TRBV6-5 and TRBJ1-1, with D perhaps TRBD1 (6 bases). Germline-derived CDR1 and CDR2 are MNHEY and SVGAGI. The V end was cut by 6 bases, the J end by 2 bases, with 16 bases between. This CDR3 has 15 residues. CDR3 coding DNA: TGTGCCAGCAGGGGGGCCCGATCCAAAAACACTGAAGCTTTCTTT. It translates to CASRGARSKNTEAFF.

By frequency in the sample, this clonotype is medium-sized. The CDR3 DNA reads as TGTGCCAGCAGTGACAGGTGGGGTGCGAATGAGCAGTTCTTC. Translating it yields CASSDRWGANEQFF. The V gene is TRBV6-1, the J gene TRBJ2-1; no reliable D call. The germline CDR1 and CDR2 sequences are MNHNS and SASEGT. Trimming stripped 3 bases from V and 7 bases from J, with 13 bases between. This CDR3 has 14 residues.

In its sample, this clonotype was seen a few times. The chain recombines TRBV5-1 with TRBJ2-3; 16 positions agree with TRBD2. There are 18 residues in the CDR3. V shed 4 bases and J 1 base; nucleotides not matched to a gene: 6. Germline lookup yields CDR1 SGHRS and CDR2 YFSETQ. CDR3 in DNA: TGCGCCAGCAGCCGGGGACTAGCGGGAGGGCCCCGCACAGATACGCAGTATTTT. Protein: CASSRGLAGGPRTDTQYF.

There are many counts of this clonotype. This chain uses TRBV2 with TRBJ1-5, with unresolved D. Germline-derived CDR1 and CDR2 are SNHLY and FYNNEI. The V gene lost 4 bases and the J gene lost 6 bases, with 13 bases spanning the gap. The CDR3 contains 14 residues. CDR3 coding DNA: TGTGCCAGCAGTGCGAGTCAGCTAGGTCAGCCCCAGCATTTT. The encoded protein is CASSASQLGQPQHF.

This clonotype was picked up many times. This sequence joins TRBV28 and TRBJ2-3; 7 nucleotides match TRBD1. Looked up from germline, CDR1 is MDHEN and CDR2 is SYDVKM. The CDR3 loop spans 15 amino acids. Losses at the gene ends were 5 bases for V and 3 bases for J; bases not matched to a gene: 8. This CDR3 is CASSPPDRLTDTQYF. CDR3 DNA: TGTGCCAGCAGTCCCCCGGACAGGTTAACAGATACGCAGTATTTT.

Judged by abundance, this clonotype is medium-sized. DNA for the CDR3: TGCGCCAGCAGCAGGACTCCGGCAGGGGAGGAAGGCTACACCTTC. It is translated as CASSRTPAGEEGYTF. The chain recombines TRBV5-1 with TRBJ1-2; tentatively, D is TRBD1 (6 bases). Germline lookup yields CDR1 SGHRS and CDR2 YFSETQ. V was trimmed by 4 bases and J by 8 bases, leaving 21 bases between them. The CDR3 has 15 amino acids.

This clonotype counts as medium-sized. J is TRBJ2-1 and V is TRBV20-1, with TRBD2 as a possible D gene (6 bases). The germline V gene has CDR1 DFQATT and CDR2 SNEGSKA (reference sequence). Trimming left V 5 bases short and J 0 bases short, with 14 bases between. The CDR3 runs to 15 residues. CDR3: CSAPAGGASYNEQFF. As DNA, the CDR3 is TGCAGTGCTCCAGCGGGCGGTGCCTCCTACAATGAGCAGTTCTTC.

V usage is TRBV5-5 and J usage is TRBJ2-5; D may match TRBD1 or TRBD2 (5 bases each). CDR1 is SGHKS and CDR2 is YYEKEE in the germline V gene (reference sequence). Trimming stripped 0 bases from V and 2 bases from J, with 14 bases between. The CDR3 extends over 16 amino acids. DNA for the CDR3: TGTGCCAGCAGCTTGGGGCCCGGGACGGGACAAGAGACCCAGTACTTC. It encodes CASSLGPGTGQETQYF. The full variable domain, in which reference TRBV5-5 and TRBJ2-5 provide the parts outside the CDR3, is DAGVTQSPTHLIKTRGQQVTLRCSPISGHKSVSWYQQVLGQGPQFIFQYYEKEERGRGNFPDRFSARQFPNYSSELNVNALLLGDSALYLCASSLGPGTGQETQYFGPGTRLLVL.

This sequence joins TRBV20-1 and TRBJ2-3, with D maybe TRBD2 (6 bases). V was pared by 0 bases and J by 0 bases, with 19 bases between. The CDR3 loop spans 18 amino acids. From germline, CDR1 is DFQATT and CDR2 SNEGSKA (reference sequence). The CDR3 spells CSARDLSRTSGSTDTQYF. The CDR3 DNA follows: TGCAGTGCTAGAGATCTCAGCCGAACGAGCGGGAGCACAGATACGCAGTATTTT.

This clonotype qualifies as medium-sized. The CDR3 region has the DNA TGTGCCAGCACGGGGGAGGGCCCTCGCGAGACCCAGTACTTC. It is translated as CASTGEGPRETQYF. The chain combines TRBV28 with TRBJ2-5; 7 bases are shared with TRBD2. The CDR3 contains 14 residues. CDR1 and CDR2 from the germline V gene are MDHEN and SYDVKM. Trimming removed 7 bases from V and 5 bases from J; junction bases left unmatched: 10.

This chain connects TRBV7-3 to TRBJ2-1; no firm D call. V gave up 0 bases and J gave up 6 bases, with 9 bases separating them. Germline assignment: CDR1 SGHTA and CDR2 FQGTGA. This CDR3 has 14 residues. CDR3 bases: TGTGCCAGCAGCTTAACGGGTATTGGCAATGAGCAGTTCTTC. Translated: CASSLTGIGNEQFF.

This clonotype is judged medium-sized (0.01 to 0.1%). V usage is TRBV24-1 and J usage is TRBJ2-5; D gene unclear. V was clipped by 5 bases and J by 1 base, with 7 bases between them. The CDR3 covers 13 residues. The V gene's germline CDR1 is KGHDR and CDR2 SFDVKD. The CDR3, as DNA: TGTGCCACCAGTGGGGCATTCCAAGAGACCCAGTACTTC. This encodes CATSGAFQETQYF.

This clonotype is medium-sized within its sample. The genes are TRBV11-1 and TRBJ2-7, with 9 bases aligning to TRBD2. Germline assignment: CDR1 SGHAT and CDR2 FQDESV (reference sequence). J was trimmed by 2 bases and V by 6 bases; bases with no gene match: 14. The CDR3 runs to 17 residues. The CDR3 nucleotides are TGTGCCAGCAGAAAGGTGGGTGAGGCTAGCGGGACCTACGAGCAGTACTTC. Translating it yields CASRKVGEASGTYEQYF.

Judged by abundance, this clonotype is medium-sized (0.01 to 0.1%). The genes are TRBV7-2 and TRBJ1-4; 8 nucleotides agree with TRBD1. Germline CDR1 and CDR2: SGHTA and FQGNSA. This CDR3 contains 13 residues. Trimming removed 8 bases from V and 8 bases from J; junction bases left unmatched: 7. The CDR3 DNA is TGTGCCAGCCGCGGCAGGGGGCAAGAAAAACTGTTTTTT. Its protein is CASRGRGQEKLFF.

This clonotype was seen at least ten times. The gene calls are TRBV18 and TRBJ2-6, with D uncertain. Germline values: CDR1 KGHSH, CDR2 LQKENI. This CDR3 comprises 16 residues. V dropped 1 base and J dropped 2 bases, with 9 bases sitting between them. The DNA of the CDR3 is TGTGCCAGCTCACCACTGGATCTTACTGGGGCCAACGTCCTGACTTTC. Its protein product is CASSPLDLTGANVLTF.

This clonotype is medium-sized (0.01 to 0.1%) within its sample. This chain uses TRBV13 with TRBJ1-1, with D uncertain. The germline V gene has CDR1 PRHDT and CDR2 FYEKMQ (reference sequence). Trimming stripped 2 bases from V and 4 bases from J, with 8 bases between. The CDR3 runs 13 residues. The CDR3 DNA follows: TGTGCCAGCAGCTTAACGGGAAGCACTGAAGCTTTCTTT. Residues: CASSLTGSTEAFF.

This clonotype was recorded many times. V gene TRBV7-3 combines with J gene TRBJ2-3; D tentatively fits TRBD1 or TRBD2 (6 bases each). Trimming stripped 6 bases from V and 0 bases from J, with 13 bases between. The CDR3 has 15 residues. Germline lookup yields CDR1 SGHTA and CDR2 FQGTGA. The CDR3 DNA sequence: TGTGCCAGCAGTACAAGGGGGGTGAGCACAGATACGCAGTATTTT. This encodes CASSTRGVSTDTQYF.

The chain joins TRBV20-1 to TRBJ2-1; 10 nucleotides agree with TRBD2. CDR1 is DFQATT and CDR2 is SNEGSKA in the germline V gene (reference sequence). This CDR3 comprises 13 residues. J was trimmed by 10 bases and V by 2 bases; bases with no gene match: 5. The CDR3 protein is CSARPSGRGEQFF. The CDR3 bases are TGCAGTGCTAGACCTAGCGGGAGAGGGGAGCAGTTCTTC.

In its sample, this clonotype is medium-sized (0.01 to 0.1%). J is TRBJ1-6 and V is TRBV7-8; 11 positions match TRBD1. V shed 5 bases and J 2 bases; nucleotides not matched to a gene: 8. This CDR3 has 18 amino acids. CDR1 and CDR2 (germline): SGHVS, FQNEAQ. The CDR3 is CASSRWTGGLTYNSPLHF. DNA of the CDR3: TGTGCCAGCAGCCGATGGACAGGGGGCCTTACCTATAATTCACCCCTCCACTTT.

By frequency in the sample, this clonotype is medium-sized. V usage is TRBV7-9 and J usage is TRBJ2-7; 12 positions match TRBD2. After removal of 4 bases from V and 9 bases from J, the junction contained 7 bases not matched to a gene. CDR1 and CDR2 (germline): SEHNR, FQNEAQ (reference sequence). The length of the CDR3 is 14 residues. CDR3 coding DNA: TGTGCCAGCAGCTCTAGACTAGCGGGAGACGGGCAGTACTTC. Translation gives CASSSRLAGDGQYF.